The rows below give T cell receptor beta chains drawn from one sample of a study of T cell repertoires in cytomegalovirus infection. Using its own MiXCR run on the reads, TCRdb lists one record per CDR3 protein. The sample lists roughly 700,000 distinct CDR3 sequences; roughly 30% were seen once. Their antigens remain unidentified. Source: cultured PBMCs, taken from culture after CMV antigen stimulation. The receptors were sampled from a human donor in good health (CMV status not recorded). Some clones in this sample may be carry-over from other donors' samples. The CDR3 runs from the conserved cysteine through the conserved F or W. D genes are given only for firm matches. Size is omitted from some rows. Given values are once, few, many or a class for expanded clones.

size,V,D,J,CDR3,DNA
few,TRBV27,NA,TRBJ2-7,CASSLSMSNPSYEQYF,TGTGCCAGCAGTTTAAGTATGAGTAACCCGTCCTACGAGCAGTACTTC
NA,TRBV20-1,NA,TRBJ2-1,CSARPPGVLGEQFF,TGCAGTGCTAGACCACCGGGGGTTCTTGGTGAGCAGTTCTTC
many,TRBV7-2,NA,TRBJ1-2,CASSVRDRNYGYTF,TGTGCCAGCAGCGTACGGGACCGGAACTATGGCTACACCTTC
NA,TRBV7-9,NA,TRBJ1-5,CASSAGDLNQPQHF,TGTGCCAGCAGCGCGGGGGACCTTAATCAGCCCCAGCATTTT
NA,TRBV6-1,TRBD1,TRBJ1-6,CASRNDRARRSPLHF,TGTGCCAGCAGAAACGACAGGGCAAGGAGATCACCCCTCCACTTT
NA,TRBV6-5,TRBD1,TRBJ1-6,CASSRLTGQAVSPLHF,TGTGCCAGCAGTCGCTTAACGGGACAGGCGGTTTCACCCCTCCACTTT
once,TRBV7-6,NA,TRBJ1-4,CASSLTAGVGEKLFF,TGTGCCAGCAGCTTAACGGCAGGAGTCGGGGAAAAACTGTTTTTT
NA,TRBV29-1,NA,TRBJ2-5,CSVGGGRANYIETQYF,TGCAGCGTTGGTGGCGGTAGGGCAAATTATATAGAGACCCAGTACTTC
many,TRBV7-2,NA,TRBJ2-3,CASSLGPHTDTQYF,TGTGCCAGCAGCCTGGGGCCCCACACAGATACGCAGTATTTT
NA,TRBV5-1,NA,TRBJ1-5,CASSWGPWSNQPQHF,TGCGCCAGCAGCTGGGGACCCTGGAGCAATCAGCCCCAGCATTTT
few,TRBV20-1,NA,TRBJ1-2,CSARGPQGGGYGYTF,TGCAGTGCTAGAGGACCGCAGGGCGGGGGCTATGGCTACACCTTC
NA,TRBV28,TRBD1,TRBJ1-5,CASSFSGQSSNQPQHF,TGTGCCAGCAGTTTTTCGGGACAGAGTAGCAATCAGCCCCAGCATTTT
NA,TRBV6-1,NA,TRBJ1-1,CASSGLGGEAFF,TGTGCCAGCAGTGGCCTGGGGGGAGAAGCTTTCTTT
few,TRBV29-1,NA,TRBJ1-2,CSVGDTQIGYTF,TGCAGCGTAGGGGACACTCAGATCGGCTACACCTTC
few,TRBV18,NA,TRBJ2-5,CASSPTEETQYF,TGTGCCAGCTCACCAACGGAAGAGACCCAGTACTTC
few,TRBV19,TRBD2,TRBJ2-1,CASSHPAGGTNEQFF,TGTGCCAGTAGCCACCCCGCGGGGGGGACCAATGAGCAGTTCTTC
few,TRBV7-8,TRBD2,TRBJ2-1,CASTANPPGLAGTEQFF,TGTGCCAGCACTGCCAATCCGCCGGGACTAGCGGGAACTGAGCAGTTCTTC
once,TRBV7-8,NA,TRBJ1-1,CASSHGFAWETEAFF,TGTGCCAGCAGCCATGGTTTCGCATGGGAGACTGAAGCTTTCTTT
NA,TRBV12-3/TRBV12-4,NA,TRBJ1-4,CASSPTSANEKLFF,TGTGCCAGCAGTCCCACATCGGCTAATGAAAAACTGTTTTTT
NA,TRBV4-1,NA,TRBJ2-5,CASSPIRGTQETQYF,TGCGCCAGCAGCCCCATCCGAGGGACGCAAGAGACCCAGTACTTC
NA,TRBV4-1,NA,TRBJ2-7,CASSPIGGYEQYF,TGCGCCAGCAGCCCTATCGGAGGCTACGAGCAGTACTTC
NA,TRBV2,NA,TRBJ1-6,CASIEEKESPLHF,TGTGCCAGCATCGAGGAAAAGGAATCACCCCTCCACTTT
NA,TRBV12-3/TRBV12-4,TRBD2,TRBJ2-5,CASSFSGRRQETQYF,TGTGCCAGCAGTTTTAGCGGGAGGCGCCAAGAGACCCAGTACTTC
NA,TRBV6-2/TRBV6-3,NA,TRBJ1-1,CASRQPPTNEAFF,TGTGCCAGCAGACAACCCCCGACAAACGAAGCTTTCTTT
NA,TRBV19,NA,TRBJ2-6,CASSRGGGAPLSGANVLTF,TGTGCCAGTAGTAGGGGGGGGGGCGCCCCCCTCTCTGGGGCCAACGTCCTGACTTTC
few,TRBV20-1,NA,TRBJ1-2,CSADRINYGYTF,TGCAGTGCAGACAGGATTAACTATGGCTACACCTTC
NA,TRBV2,NA,TRBJ2-7,CASSPREHEQYF,TGTGCCAGCAGTCCTAGGGAGCACGAGCAGTACTTC
NA,TRBV20-1,TRBD2,TRBJ2-1,CSARKTGTSVRNEQFF,TGCAGTGCTAGAAAAACCGGGACTAGCGTTCGCAATGAGCAGTTCTTC